The T cell receptor (beta chain) described here comes from a study of technical replicates of blood from a few donors. Some clones are missing from TCRdb's copy, which holds only in-frame ones; the method was immunoSEQ multiplex PCR. The sample holds over 80,000 clones, 95% to 97% seen once. The CDR3 sequence is 17 residues long. Germline loops: CDR1 SGHRS, CDR2 YFSETQ. Trimming at V came to 2 bases and at J to 2 bases, leaving 5 bases not matched to a gene. The source of this sequence is a human donor in good health. V and J are TRBV5-1 and TRBJ2-1, with 12 bases fitting TRBD2. Sequencing input: T cells isolated from PBMCs. CDR3 DNA sequence: TGCGCCAGCAGCTTCGACGGACTAGCGGGAACCTACAATGAGCAGTTCTTC. Translated, it gives CASSFDGLAGTYNEQFF.